This T cell receptor (beta chain) was recorded in a study of post-analysis software for immune sequencing data. This CDR3 is 16 amino acids long. In germline, CDR1 is SGHTA, CDR2 FQGNSA. cDNA libraries for TCR beta contained unique molecular identifiers. TCRdb processed the PCR reads anew with MiXCR; each CDR3 protein has one entry. Of roughly 800,000 distinct CDR3 sequences in the sample, more than 45% were seen once. Comment on this clonotype: No antigen is known for it. One base away lies a much larger clone, so this may be a sequencing read error.

General observations from the study: Controls had lower frequencies than patients of about 5 TRBV segments, which included TRBV5-6, TRBV5-1 and TRBV20-1.

This TCR was recovered from a girl between 5 and 17 years old with multiple sclerosis. Input material: blood. The V gene is TRBV7-2, the J gene TRBJ2-5; 10 nucleotides line up with TRBD2. Written as DNA, the CDR3 is TGTGCCAGCAGCTTTGGACTAGCGGAAATCCAAGAGGCCCAGTACTTC. Residues: CASSFGLAEIQEAQYF.